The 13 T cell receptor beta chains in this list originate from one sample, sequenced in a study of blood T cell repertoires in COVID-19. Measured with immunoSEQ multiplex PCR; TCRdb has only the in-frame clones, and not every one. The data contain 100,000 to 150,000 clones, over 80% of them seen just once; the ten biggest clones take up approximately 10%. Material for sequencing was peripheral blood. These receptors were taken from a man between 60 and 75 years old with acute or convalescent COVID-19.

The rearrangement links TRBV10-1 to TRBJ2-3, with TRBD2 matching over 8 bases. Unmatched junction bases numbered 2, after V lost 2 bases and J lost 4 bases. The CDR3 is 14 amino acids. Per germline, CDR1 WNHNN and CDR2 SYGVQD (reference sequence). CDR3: CASSERREADTQYF. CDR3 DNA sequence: TGCGCCAGCAGTGAGCGGCGGGAGGCAGATACGCAGTATTTT.

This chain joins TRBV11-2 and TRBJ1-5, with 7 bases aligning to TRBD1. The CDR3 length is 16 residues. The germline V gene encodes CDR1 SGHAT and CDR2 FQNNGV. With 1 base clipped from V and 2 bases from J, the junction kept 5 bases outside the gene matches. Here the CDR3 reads CASSLGRTGGNQPQHF. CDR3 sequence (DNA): TGTGCCAGCAGCTTAGGGAGGACAGGAGGCAATCAGCCCCAGCATTTT.

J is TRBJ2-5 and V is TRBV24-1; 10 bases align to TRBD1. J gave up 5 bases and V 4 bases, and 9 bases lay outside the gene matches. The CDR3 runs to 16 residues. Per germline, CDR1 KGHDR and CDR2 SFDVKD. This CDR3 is CATSDFGTGDGETQYF. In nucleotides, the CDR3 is TGTGCCACCAGTGACTTCGGGACAGGGGATGGGGAGACCCAGTACTTC.

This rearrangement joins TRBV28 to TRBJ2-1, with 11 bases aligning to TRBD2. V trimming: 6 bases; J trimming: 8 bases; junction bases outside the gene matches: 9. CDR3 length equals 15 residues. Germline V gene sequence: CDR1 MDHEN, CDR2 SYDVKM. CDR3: CASSRGSGRADEQFF. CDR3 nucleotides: TGTGCCAGCAGCAGGGGTAGCGGGAGGGCGGATGAGCAGTTCTTC.

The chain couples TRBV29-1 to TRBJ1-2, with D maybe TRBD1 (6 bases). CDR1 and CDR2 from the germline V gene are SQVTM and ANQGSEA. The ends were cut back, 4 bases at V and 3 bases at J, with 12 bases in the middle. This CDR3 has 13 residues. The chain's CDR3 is CSVGPGVDYGYTF. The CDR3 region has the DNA TGCAGCGTTGGACCAGGGGTAGACTATGGCTACACCTTC.

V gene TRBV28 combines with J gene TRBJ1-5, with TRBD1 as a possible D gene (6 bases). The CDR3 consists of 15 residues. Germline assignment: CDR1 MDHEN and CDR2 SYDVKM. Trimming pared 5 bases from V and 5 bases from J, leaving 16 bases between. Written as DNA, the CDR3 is TGTGCCAGCAGTGTTACAGGGCGGGGGGATCAGCCCCAGCATTTT. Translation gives CASSVTGRGDQPQHF.

Written as DNA, the CDR3 is TGCGCCAGCAGCTCATCGGGACAGGCAGCCTACGAGCAGTACTTC. Protein: CASSSSGQAAYEQYF. The chain is built from TRBV5-1 and TRBJ2-7, with TRBD1 matching over 8 bases. V lost 3 bases to trimming and J lost 2 bases; unmatched junction nucleotides: 7. Germline V lookup: CDR1 SGHRS, CDR2 YFSETQ. This CDR3 contains 15 residues.

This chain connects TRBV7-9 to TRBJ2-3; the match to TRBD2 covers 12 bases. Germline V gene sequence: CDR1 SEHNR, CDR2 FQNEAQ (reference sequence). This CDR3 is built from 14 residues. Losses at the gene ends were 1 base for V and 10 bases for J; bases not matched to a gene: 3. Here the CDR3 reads CASSLGTSGTSQYF. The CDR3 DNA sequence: TGTGCCAGCAGCTTAGGGACTAGCGGGACTTCGCAGTATTTT.

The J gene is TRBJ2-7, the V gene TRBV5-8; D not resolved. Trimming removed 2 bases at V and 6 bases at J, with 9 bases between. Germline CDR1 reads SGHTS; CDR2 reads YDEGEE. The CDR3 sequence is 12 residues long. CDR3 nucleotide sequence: TGTGCCAGCAGCTTCTTCCGAGGCGAGCAGTACTTC. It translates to CASSFFRGEQYF.

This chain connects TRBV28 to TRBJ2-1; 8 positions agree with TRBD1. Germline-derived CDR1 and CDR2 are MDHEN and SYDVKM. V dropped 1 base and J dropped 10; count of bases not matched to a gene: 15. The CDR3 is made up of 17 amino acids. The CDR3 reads CASSLSGPEDRVYEQFF. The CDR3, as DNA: TGTGCCAGCAGTTTATCCGGACCCGAGGACAGGGTATACGAGCAGTTCTTC.

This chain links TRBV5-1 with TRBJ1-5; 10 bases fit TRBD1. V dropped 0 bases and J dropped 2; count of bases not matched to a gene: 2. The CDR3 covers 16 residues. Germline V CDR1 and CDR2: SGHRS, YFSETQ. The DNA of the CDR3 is TGCGCCAGCAGCTTGGGTGGGACAGGGGGCAATCAGCCCCAGCATTTT. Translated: CASSLGGTGGNQPQHF.

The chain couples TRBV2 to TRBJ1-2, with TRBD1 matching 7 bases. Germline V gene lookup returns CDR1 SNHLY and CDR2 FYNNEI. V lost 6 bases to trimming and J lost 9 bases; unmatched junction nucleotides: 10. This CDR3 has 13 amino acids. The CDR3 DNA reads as TGTGCCAGCAGCCGGGACAGCGAAGTACGCTACACCTTC. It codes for CASSRDSEVRYTF.

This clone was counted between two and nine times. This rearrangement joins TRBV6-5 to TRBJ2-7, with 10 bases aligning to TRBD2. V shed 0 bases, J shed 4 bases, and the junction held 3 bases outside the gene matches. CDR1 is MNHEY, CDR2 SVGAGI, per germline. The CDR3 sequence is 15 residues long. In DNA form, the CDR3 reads TGTGCCAGCAGTTACTCCCTAGCGGGAGCGTACGAGCAGTACTTC. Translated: CASSYSLAGAYEQYF.